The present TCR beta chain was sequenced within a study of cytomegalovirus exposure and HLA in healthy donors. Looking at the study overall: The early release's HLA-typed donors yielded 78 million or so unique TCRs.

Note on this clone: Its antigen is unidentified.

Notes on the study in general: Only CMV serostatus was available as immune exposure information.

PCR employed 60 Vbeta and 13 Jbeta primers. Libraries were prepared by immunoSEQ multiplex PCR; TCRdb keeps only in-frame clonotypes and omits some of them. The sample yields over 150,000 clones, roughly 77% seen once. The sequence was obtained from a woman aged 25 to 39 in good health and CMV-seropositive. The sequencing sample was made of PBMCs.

Here the CDR3 reads CASSLGGINEQYF. CDR3 in DNA: TGCGCCAGCAGCTTGGGAGGGATAAACGAGCAGTACTTC. The V gene is TRBV5-1, the J gene TRBJ2-7; the D gene is possibly TRBD2 (5 bases). The CDR3 is 13 residues long. Germline CDR1 SGHRS, CDR2 YFSETQ. Deletions cut 0 bases from V and 5 bases from J, with 9 bases between.